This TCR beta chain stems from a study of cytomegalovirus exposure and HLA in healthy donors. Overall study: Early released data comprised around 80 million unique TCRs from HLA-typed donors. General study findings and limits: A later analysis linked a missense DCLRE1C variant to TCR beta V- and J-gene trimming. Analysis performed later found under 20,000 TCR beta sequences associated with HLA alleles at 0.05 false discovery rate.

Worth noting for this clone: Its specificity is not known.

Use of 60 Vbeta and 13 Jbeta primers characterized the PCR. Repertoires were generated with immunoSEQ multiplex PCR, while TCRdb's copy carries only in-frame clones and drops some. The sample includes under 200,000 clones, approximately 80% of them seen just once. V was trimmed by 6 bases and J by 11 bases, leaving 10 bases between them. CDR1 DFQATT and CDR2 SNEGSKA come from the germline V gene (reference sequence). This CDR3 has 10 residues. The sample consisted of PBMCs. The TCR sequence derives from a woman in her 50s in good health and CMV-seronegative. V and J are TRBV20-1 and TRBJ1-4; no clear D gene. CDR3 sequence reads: CSAPRRKLFF. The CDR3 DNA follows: TGCAGTGCCCCACGTCGGAAACTGTTTTTT.